This record concerns one T cell receptor beta chain sequence. This CDR3 region has 16 residues. The ends lost 0 bases at V and 0 bases at J; junction bases unmatched: 5. CDR1 SGDLS and CDR2 YYNGEE come from the germline V gene. RNA transcripts provided the source from which TCR beta CDR3 regions were amplified. HTBI primers were used for first-round RT-PCR of the TCR CDR3. TCRdb ran MiXCR on the multiplex PCR reads and lists one entry per CDR3 protein. The repertoire holds 500,000 to 750,000 distinct CDR3 sequences, with roughly 14% as singletons. This sample was taken from a study of T cells in Graves' hyperthyroidism and ophthalmopathy.

The TCR originated in a woman aged 25-40 years with Graves' hyperthyroidism. Sequencing was done on a sample of blood. The chain is built from TRBV9 and TRBJ2-7; 8 bases line up with TRBD2. The CDR3 region is CASSVAAGGASYEQYF. CDR3 sequence (DNA): TGTGCCAGCAGCGTAGCGGCGGGAGGAGCCTCCTACGAGCAGTACTTC.